This T cell receptor beta chain was identified in a study of blood T cell repertoires in COVID-19. Overall study: Sites in the United States, Italy and Spain provided acute and convalescent COVID-19 samples. PBMCs, B-cell-depleted T cells, or T cells provided the cDNA or gDNA that made up the material.

This clone showed up many times. Authors' methods: Amplification from reference gene primers served as the basis for estimated nucleated cell counts. The table came from immunoSEQ multiplex PCR; TCRdb's copy has only in-frame clones and leaves some out. The D gene and trimming were derived from the DNA, and the V and J assignments and clone size from that table. Altogether about 90,000 clones are present, 70% to 90% being singletons, with the ten largest covering 3% to 4%. The sequencing sample was made of peripheral blood. This receptor was taken from a man in his fifties or sixties with acute or convalescent COVID-19.

CDR3 nucleotides: TGCGCCAGCAGTACCTCCGGGACACCGTCTGGAAACACCATATATTTT. This codes for CASSTSGTPSGNTIYF. The chain uses TRBV10-1 and TRBJ1-3, with a possible D match to TRBD1 (6 bases). The V end was cut by 5 bases, the J end by 1 base, with 15 bases between. Per the germline V gene, CDR1 is WNHNN and CDR2 is SYGVQD (reference sequence). CDR3 size: 16 residues.